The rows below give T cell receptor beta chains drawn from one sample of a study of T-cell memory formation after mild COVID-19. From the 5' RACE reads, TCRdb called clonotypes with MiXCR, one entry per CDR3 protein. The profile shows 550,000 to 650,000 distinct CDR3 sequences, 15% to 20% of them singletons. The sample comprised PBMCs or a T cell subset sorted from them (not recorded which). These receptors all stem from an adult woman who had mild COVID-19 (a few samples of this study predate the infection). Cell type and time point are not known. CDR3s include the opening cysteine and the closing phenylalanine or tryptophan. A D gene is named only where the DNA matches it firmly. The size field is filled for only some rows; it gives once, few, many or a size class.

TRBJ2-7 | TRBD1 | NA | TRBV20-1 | CSAKGALWEQYF | TGCAGTGCCAAGGGGGCCCTTTGGGAGCAGTACTTC
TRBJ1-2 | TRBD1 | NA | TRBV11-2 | CASSLGQGGWGYTF | TGTGCCAGCAGCTTAGGACAGGGTGGCTGGGGCTACACCTTC
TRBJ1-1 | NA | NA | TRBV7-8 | CASSLLLVDTEAFF | TGTGCCAGCTCCTTGCTACTGGTGGACACTGAAGCTTTCTTT
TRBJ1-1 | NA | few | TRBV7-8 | CASSPWPGLNTEAFF | TGTGCCAGCAGCCCTTGGCCAGGATTGAACACTGAAGCTTTCTTT
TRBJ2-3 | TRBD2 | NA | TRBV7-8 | CASSPRGLAGGGTDTQYF | TGTGCCAGCAGCCCCCGTGGGCTAGCGGGGGGGGGCACAGATACGCAGTATTTT
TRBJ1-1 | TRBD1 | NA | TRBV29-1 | CSVAQGGNTEAFF | TGCAGCGTTGCCCAGGGGGGGAACACTGAAGCTTTCTTT
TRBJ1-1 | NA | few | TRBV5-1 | CASSRDGKMNTEAFF | TGCGCCAGCAGCAGGGACGGCAAGATGAACACTGAAGCTTTCTTT
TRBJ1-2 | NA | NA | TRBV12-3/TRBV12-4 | CASSIGQAAYGYTF | TGTGCCAGCAGTATAGGCCAAGCAGCTTATGGCTACACCTTC
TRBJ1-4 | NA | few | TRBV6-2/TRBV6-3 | CASRDQRKLFF | TGTGCCAGCCGGGACCAGAGAAAACTGTTTTTT
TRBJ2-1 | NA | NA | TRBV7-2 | CASSLGRHNEQFF | TGTGCCAGCAGCTTAGGTCGGCACAATGAGCAGTTCTTC
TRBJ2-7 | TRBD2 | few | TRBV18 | CASSQTSGRDEQYF | TGTGCCAGCTCACAAACTAGCGGGAGAGATGAGCAGTACTTC
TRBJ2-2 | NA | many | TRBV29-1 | CSVRTTGELFF | TGCAGCGTCCGAACTACCGGGGAGCTGTTTTTT
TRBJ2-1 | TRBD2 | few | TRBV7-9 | CASSLAGLAEYNEQFF | TGTGCCAGCAGCTTAGCGGGACTAGCGGAGTACAATGAGCAGTTCTTC